The next 25 T cell receptor beta chains were all read from a single sample in a study of blood T cell repertoires in COVID-19. Only in-frame clones appear in the TCRdb table, and some are missing; sequencing was by immunoSEQ multiplex PCR. The sample gives hundreds of thousands of clones, about 88% of which show up once; approximately 12% is in the top ten. The sequencing sample was made of peripheral blood. All receptors derive from a woman aged 60 to 75 with acute or convalescent COVID-19.

The CDR3: CATSDTTGGEKLFF. The CDR3 bases are TGTGCCACCAGTGATACGACAGGGGGTGAAAAACTGTTTTTT. The chain combines TRBV24-1 with TRBJ1-4; 9 bases align to TRBD1. CDR1 is KGHDR and CDR2 is SFDVKD in the germline V gene. The length of the CDR3 is 14 residues. V shed 3 bases, J shed 7 bases, and the junction held 2 bases outside the gene matches.

The rearrangement joins TRBV6-6 to TRBJ2-1; no clear D. V was clipped by 5 bases and J by 9 bases, with 11 bases between them. Germline V gene sequence: CDR1 MNHNY, CDR2 SVGAGI (reference sequence). The CDR3 covers 12 residues. In nucleotides, the CDR3 is TGTGCCAGCAGTCCCCTAGATGGTGAGCAGTTCTTC. It encodes CASSPLDGEQFF.

The chain couples TRBV4-1 to TRBJ2-2; D is perhaps TRBD1 (5 bases). V shed 4 bases and J shed 4 bases, with 10 bases lying between them. Per the germline V gene, CDR1 is MGHRA and CDR2 is YSYEKL. The CDR3 length is 14 residues. The CDR3 DNA is TGCGCCAGCAGCCCTTTGGGGCTCACCGGGGAGCTGTTTTTT. Protein sequence: CASSPLGLTGELFF.

This chain connects TRBV7-2 to TRBJ2-1; TRBD2 is a possible D gene (6 bases). Deletions cut 8 bases from V and 0 bases from J, with 11 bases between. Germline assignment: CDR1 SGHTA and CDR2 FQGNSA. The CDR3 covers 14 residues. The CDR3 nucleotides are TGTGCCAGCGGGGGGAGAGGCTCCTACAATGAGCAGTTCTTC. Translation gives CASGGRGSYNEQFF.

CDR3 amino acids: CSVEGRNNEQFF. The CDR3 nucleotides read TGCAGCGTTGAAGGGCGGAACAATGAGCAGTTCTTC. The rearrangement joins TRBV29-1 to TRBJ2-1; D call uncertain. Between the trimmed V and J ends, which lost 1 base and 5 bases, there was a span of 6 bases. The CDR3 runs 12 residues. Germline loops: CDR1 SQVTM, CDR2 ANQGSEA.

J is TRBJ2-1 and V is TRBV19; 9 bases are a match to TRBD1. The CDR3 extends over 16 amino acids. Unmatched junction bases numbered 13, after V lost 6 bases and J lost 7 bases. Looked up from germline, CDR1 is LNHDA and CDR2 is SQIVND (reference sequence). The CDR3 DNA sequence: TGTGCCAGTAGAACAACAGGGGGCTCCTCGACTAATGAGCAGTTCTTC. Protein product: CASRTTGGSSTNEQFF. Based on the CDR3 plus reference TRBV19 and TRBJ2-1, the full variable domain is DGGITQSPKYLFRKEGQNVTLSCEQNLNHDAMYWYRQDPGQGLRLIYYSQIVNDFQKGDIAEGYSVSREKKESFPLTVTSAQKNPTAFYLCASRTTGGSSTNEQFFGPGTRLTVL.

On this clone itself: In the same sample, other DNA sequences code for this CDR3. This chain uses TRBV9 with TRBJ2-7, with 9 bases that match TRBD2. The CDR3 extends over 16 amino acids. Germline CDR1 SGDLS, CDR2 YYNGEE. V shed 0 bases, J shed 3 bases, and the junction held 7 bases outside the gene matches. The chain's CDR3 is CASSVASSGGLYEQYF. The CDR3 DNA follows: TGTGCCAGCAGCGTAGCTTCCAGCGGGGGGCTCTACGAGCAGTACTTC.

The chain links TRBV29-1 to TRBJ2-7; D is unresolved. CDR3 size: 14 residues. Germline CDR1 is SQVTM and CDR2 is ANQGSEA. V was cut by 4 bases and J by 0 bases, with 13 bases left in between. This CDR3 is CSVVIGRSSYEQYF. The CDR3 nucleotides are TGCAGCGTTGTTATCGGTAGGAGCTCCTACGAGCAGTACTTC.

The chain has TRBV6-4 and TRBJ1-5; D unclear. The germline V gene has CDR1 MRHNA and CDR2 SNTAGT. V lost 8 bases to trimming and J lost 4 bases, with 18 bases between them. This CDR3 contains 15 residues. The CDR3 nucleotides read TGTGCCAGCCCGCCCGTGTGGTTGCGGAATCAGCCCCAGCATTTT. Protein: CASPPVWLRNQPQHF.

This clone came up once. This chain links TRBV5-1 with TRBJ1-1, with 9 bases aligning to TRBD1. Germline CDR1 reads SGHRS; CDR2 reads YFSETQ. The CDR3 consists of 15 residues. The V segment lost 3 bases and the J segment 1 base; nucleotides outside the gene matches: 4. For the CDR3, the DNA is TGCGCCAGCAGCTGGGGGGACAGGGAGAACACTGAAGCTTTCTTT. It is translated as CASSWGDRENTEAFF.

The rearrangement uses TRBV5-4 and TRBJ1-2; 10 nucleotides align to TRBD1. Germline values: CDR1 SGHNT, CDR2 YYREEE (reference sequence). The V segment lost 3 bases and the J segment 4 bases; nucleotides outside the gene matches: 6. The CDR3 consists of 15 residues. CDR3 DNA: TGTGCCAGCAGCTCCGGAGGACAGGGGGTCTATGGCTACACCTTC. This gives the protein CASSSGGQGVYGYTF.

The genes are TRBV29-1 and TRBJ1-2; D unclear. This CDR3 comprises 12 residues. Trimming removed 3 bases at V and 3 bases at J, with 8 bases between. Per germline, CDR1 SQVTM and CDR2 ANQGSEA. The CDR3 sequence is CSVDWRDYGYTF. DNA for the CDR3: TGCAGCGTTGATTGGAGGGACTATGGCTACACCTTC.

The V and J genes are TRBV27 and TRBJ2-3; D is uncertain. There are 11 residues in the CDR3. The V and J ends lost 3 bases and 6 bases respectively, with 4 bases between them. Germline lookup yields CDR1 MNHEY and CDR2 SMNVEV (reference sequence). CDR3 protein: CASSFMDTQYF. DNA of the CDR3: TGTGCCAGCAGTTTCATGGATACGCAGTATTTT.

The chain has TRBV10-3 and TRBJ2-5; 7 nucleotides align to TRBD1. The CDR3 sequence is 15 residues long. Germline V CDR1 and CDR2: ENHRY, SYGVKD. V lost 9 bases and J lost 2; bases outside the gene matches: 12. This chain's CDR3 is CAIRDSSKPQETQYF. DNA for the CDR3: TGTGCCATTCGGGACAGCTCAAAACCTCAAGAGACCCAGTACTTC.

This chain connects TRBV15 to TRBJ2-1; D perhaps matches TRBD2 (6 bases). CDR1 is LNHNV, CDR2 YYDKDF, per germline (reference sequence). V was clipped by 3 bases and J by 6 bases, with 12 bases between them. The CDR3 runs to 14 residues. The CDR3 loop reads CATSSVGLGNEQFF. CDR3 DNA sequence: TGTGCCACCAGCAGTGTGGGACTGGGCAATGAGCAGTTCTTC.

This clone was observed once. The chain is built from TRBV7-9 and TRBJ2-7, with D perhaps matching TRBD1 (5 bases). V lost 2 bases and J lost 1, with 15 bases in between. The CDR3 contains 16 residues. Germline CDR1 and CDR2: SEHNR and FQNEAQ (reference sequence). The CDR3 here is CASSLLSWGSSYEQYF. DNA for the CDR3: TGTGCCAGCAGCTTACTTTCTTGGGGCTCTTCCTACGAGCAGTACTTC.

The chain has TRBV19 and TRBJ2-2; D is possibly TRBD2 (5 bases). The CDR3 has 14 amino acids. V lost 0 bases and J 7 bases, leaving 9 bases between the germline ends. Germline CDR1 and CDR2: LNHDA and SQIVND (reference sequence). As DNA, the CDR3 is TGTGCCAGTAGTATAGATCGCGGAGGCGGGGAGCTGTTTTTT. Protein sequence: CASSIDRGGGELFF.

This chain connects TRBV11-2 to TRBJ1-5, with D perhaps TRBD1 (5 bases). The V gene's germline CDR1 is SGHAT and CDR2 FQNNGV. CDR3 length equals 14 residues. The V gene lost 1 base and the J gene lost 6 bases, with 10 bases spanning the gap. For the CDR3, the DNA is TGTGCCAGCAGCTTAGGGGCAGGGTCTCAGCCCCAGCATTTT. Its protein product is CASSLGAGSQPQHF.

This clone was seen only once. V is TRBV6-6 and J is TRBJ2-2; TRBD1 aligns across 7 bases. This CDR3 is 14 amino acids long. Trimming took 5 bases from V and 5 from J; bases not matched to a gene: 5. Germline V gene data show CDR1 as MNHNY and CDR2 as SVGAGI (reference sequence). The CDR3 sequence: CASSGPQGTGELFF. In DNA, the CDR3 is TGTGCCAGCAGTGGGCCACAGGGGACCGGGGAGCTGTTTTTT.

The chain joins TRBV28 to TRBJ1-5; TRBD1 matches at 8 bases. The CDR3 runs to 16 residues. The trim removed 7 bases at V and 7 bases at J, leaving 15 bases unmatched. Germline CDR1 reads MDHEN; CDR2 reads SYDVKM. As DNA, the CDR3 is TGTGCCAGCATTATGACAGGGGCATCAATAGGGCAGCCCCAGCATTTT. It yields the protein CASIMTGASIGQPQHF.

The CDR3 protein is CATSGTGRRETQYF. The CDR3 DNA follows: TGTGCCACCAGCGGGACAGGGCGAAGGGAGACCCAGTACTTC. The chain couples TRBV15 to TRBJ2-5; TRBD1 agrees at 9 bases. Germline V lookup: CDR1 LNHNV, CDR2 YYDKDF (reference sequence). Trimming removed 5 bases from V and 5 bases from J; junction bases left unmatched: 6. The CDR3 has 14 amino acids. The full variable domain, in which reference TRBV15 and TRBJ2-5 provide the parts outside the CDR3, is DAMVIQNPRYQVTQFGKPVTLSCSQTLNHNVMYWYQQKSSQAPKLLFHYYDKDFNNEADTPDNFQSRRPNTSFCFLDIRSPGLGDTAMYLCATSGTGRRETQYFGPGTRLLVL.

This chain uses TRBV27 with TRBJ1-4; D is possibly TRBD1 (5 bases). Trimming removed 6 bases from V and 8 bases from J, with 16 bases in between. The CDR3 has 14 residues. The germline V gene encodes CDR1 MNHEY and CDR2 SMNVEV (reference sequence). This chain's CDR3 is CASSPGTFLEKLFF. DNA of the CDR3: TGTGCCAGCAGCCCCGGGACTTTCCTCGAAAAACTGTTTTTT.

The chain links TRBV3-1 (or the pseudogene TRBV3-2) to TRBJ1-2, with TRBD1 as a possible D gene (5 bases). The CDR3 is 16 amino acids. Trimming removed 0 bases from V and 2 bases from J, with 13 bases in between. Germline-derived CDR1 and CDR2 are LGHDT and YNNKEL (reference sequence). The CDR3 bases are TGTGCCAGCAGCCAAGATCAAGGGGTTCAGAACTATGGCTACACCTTC. This encodes CASSQDQGVQNYGYTF.

This clone appeared a single time. The V gene is TRBV6-5, the J gene TRBJ2-5; maybe TRBD2 (5 bases). The CDR3 sequence is 12 residues long. In germline, CDR1 is MNHEY, CDR2 SVGAGI. V was cut by 6 bases and J by 12 bases, with 17 bases left in between. The CDR3 sequence: CASRPAGPSEYF. CDR3 bases: TGTGCCAGCAGACCGGCGGGCCCTTCGGAGTACTTC.

V and J are TRBV4-1 and TRBJ1-2; D not certain. Per the germline V gene, CDR1 is MGHRA and CDR2 is YSYEKL. The CDR3 runs 14 residues. V shed 0 bases and J shed 4 bases, with 9 bases lying between them. The CDR3 nucleotides are TGCGCCAGCAGCCAAGAGTCTTTTTCCTATGGCTACACCTTC. Translation: CASSQESFSYGYTF.